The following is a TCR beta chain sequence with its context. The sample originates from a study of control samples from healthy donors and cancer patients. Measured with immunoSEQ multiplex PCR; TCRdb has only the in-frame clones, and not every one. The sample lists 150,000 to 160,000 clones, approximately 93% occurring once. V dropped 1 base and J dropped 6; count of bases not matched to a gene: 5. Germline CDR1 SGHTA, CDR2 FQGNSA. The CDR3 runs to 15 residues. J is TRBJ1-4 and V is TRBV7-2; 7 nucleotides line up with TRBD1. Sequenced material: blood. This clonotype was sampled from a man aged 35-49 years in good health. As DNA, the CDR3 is TGTGCCAGCAGCTTAGACCCAGGGGGAGATGAAAAACTGTTTTTT. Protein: CASSLDPGGDEKLFF.